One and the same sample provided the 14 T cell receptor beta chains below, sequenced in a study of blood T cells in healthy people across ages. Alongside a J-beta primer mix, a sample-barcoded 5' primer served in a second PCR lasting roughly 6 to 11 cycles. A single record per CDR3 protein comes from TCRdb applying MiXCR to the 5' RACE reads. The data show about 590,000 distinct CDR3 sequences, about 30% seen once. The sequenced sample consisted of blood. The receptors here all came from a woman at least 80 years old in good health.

The CDR3 nucleotides are TGCAGCGTTGAAGGGACTAGCGGGCTTAACAATGAGCAGTTCTTC. Translating it yields CSVEGTSGLNNEQFF. The gene calls are TRBV29-1 and TRBJ2-1, with 11 positions matching TRBD2. Germline V gene lookup returns CDR1 SQVTM and CDR2 ANQGSEA. Trimming cost V 1 base and J 5 bases; bases outside gene matches: 4. This CDR3 spans 15 amino acids.

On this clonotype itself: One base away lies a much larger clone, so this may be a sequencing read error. The CDR3 DNA sequence: TGTGCCAGCAGCTTAGGGAGGCTACGCATAGATACGCAGTATTTT. Its protein product is CASSLGRLRIDTQYF. The rearrangement uses TRBV11-2 and TRBJ2-3; possible D gene TRBD2, 5 bases. V was trimmed by 1 base and J by 5 bases, leaving 13 bases between them. This CDR3 region has 15 residues. Looked up from germline, CDR1 is SGHAT and CDR2 is FQNNGV.

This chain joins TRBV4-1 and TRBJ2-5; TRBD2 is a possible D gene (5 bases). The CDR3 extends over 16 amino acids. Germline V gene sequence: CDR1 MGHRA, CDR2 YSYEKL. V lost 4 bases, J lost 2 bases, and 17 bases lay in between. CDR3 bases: TGCGCCAGCAGCCCGACCGGGCTAGCCTATCAAGAGACCCAGTACTTC. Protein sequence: CASSPTGLAYQETQYF.

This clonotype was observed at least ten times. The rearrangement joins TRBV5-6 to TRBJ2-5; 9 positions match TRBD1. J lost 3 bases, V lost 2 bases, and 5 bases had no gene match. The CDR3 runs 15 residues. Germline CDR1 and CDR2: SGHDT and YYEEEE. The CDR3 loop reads CASSLPGTGKETQYF. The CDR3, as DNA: TGTGCCAGCAGCTTACCCGGGACAGGGAAAGAGACCCAGTACTTC.

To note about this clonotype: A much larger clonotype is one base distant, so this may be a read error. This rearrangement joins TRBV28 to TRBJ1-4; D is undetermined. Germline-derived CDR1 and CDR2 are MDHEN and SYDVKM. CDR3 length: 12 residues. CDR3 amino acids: CAIRGGGEKRFF. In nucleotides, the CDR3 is TGTGCCATACGCGGAGGCGGGGAAAAACGGTTTTTT.

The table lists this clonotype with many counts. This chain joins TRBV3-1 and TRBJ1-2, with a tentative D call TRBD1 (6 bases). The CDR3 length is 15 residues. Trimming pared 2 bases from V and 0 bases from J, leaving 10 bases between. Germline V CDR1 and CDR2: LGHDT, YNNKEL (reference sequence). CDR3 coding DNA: TGTGCCAGCAGCCAACTATGGGGGCCTAACTATGGCTACACCTTC. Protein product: CASSQLWGPNYGYTF.

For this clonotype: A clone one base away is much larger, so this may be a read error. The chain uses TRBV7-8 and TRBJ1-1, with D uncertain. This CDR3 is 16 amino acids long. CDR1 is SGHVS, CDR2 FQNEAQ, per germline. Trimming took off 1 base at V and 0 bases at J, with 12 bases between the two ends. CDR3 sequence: CASSLDGEGLNTEAFF. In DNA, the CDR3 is TGTGCCAGCAGCTTAGACGGGGAAGGGTTGAACACTGAAGCTTTCTTT.

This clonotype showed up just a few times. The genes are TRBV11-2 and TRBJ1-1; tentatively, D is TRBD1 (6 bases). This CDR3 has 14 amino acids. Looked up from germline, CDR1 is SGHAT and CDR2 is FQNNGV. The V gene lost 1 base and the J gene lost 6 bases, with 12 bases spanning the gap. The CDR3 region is CASSLARGYPEAFF. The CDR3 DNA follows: TGTGCCAGCAGCTTAGCCAGGGGCTATCCTGAAGCTTTCTTT.

CDR3 residues: CASSLHQGYRGTGEQFF. The DNA of the CDR3 is TGTGCCAGCAGCCTACACCAAGGGTATCGCGGGACAGGTGAGCAGTTCTTC. This rearrangement joins TRBV11-2 to TRBJ2-1; 8 bases align to TRBD1. This CDR3 has 17 amino acids. The germline V gene encodes CDR1 SGHAT and CDR2 FQNNGV. The V gene end was trimmed by 5 bases and the J gene end by 9 bases; junction bases not matched to a gene: 18. The entire variable domain, with the rest obtained from reference TRBV11-2 and TRBJ2-1, is as follows: EAGVAQSPRYKIIEKRQSVAFWCNPISGHATLYWYQQILGQGPKLLIQFQNNGVVDDSQLPKDRFSAERLKGVDSTLKIQPAKLEDSAVYLCASSLHQGYRGTGEQFFGPGTRLTVL.

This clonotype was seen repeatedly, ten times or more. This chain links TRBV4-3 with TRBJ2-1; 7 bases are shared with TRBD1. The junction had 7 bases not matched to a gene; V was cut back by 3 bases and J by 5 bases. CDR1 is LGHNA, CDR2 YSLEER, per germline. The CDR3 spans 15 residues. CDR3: CASSQGETGNNEQFF. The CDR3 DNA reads TGCGCCAGCAGCCAGGGCGAGACAGGGAACAATGAGCAGTTCTTC.

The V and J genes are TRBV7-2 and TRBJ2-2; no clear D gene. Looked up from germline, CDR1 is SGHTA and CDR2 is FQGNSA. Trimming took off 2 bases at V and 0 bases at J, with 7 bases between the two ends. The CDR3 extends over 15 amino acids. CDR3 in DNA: TGTGCCAGCAGCTTAATCAGTACGAACACCGGGGAGCTGTTTTTT. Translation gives CASSLISTNTGELFF.

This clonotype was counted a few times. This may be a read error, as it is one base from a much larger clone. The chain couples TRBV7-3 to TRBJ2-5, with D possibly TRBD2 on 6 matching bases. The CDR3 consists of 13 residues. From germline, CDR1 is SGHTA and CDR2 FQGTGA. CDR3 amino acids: CASNLDGGGTQYF. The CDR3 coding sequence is TGTGCCAGCAACTTAGATGGGGGAGGGACCCAGTACTTC.

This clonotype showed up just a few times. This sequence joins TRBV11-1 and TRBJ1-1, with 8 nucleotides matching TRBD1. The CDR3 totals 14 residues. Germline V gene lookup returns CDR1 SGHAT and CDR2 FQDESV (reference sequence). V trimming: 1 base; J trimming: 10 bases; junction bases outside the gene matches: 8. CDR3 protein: CASSLGQGAFAAFF. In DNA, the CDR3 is TGTGCCAGCAGCTTAGGGCAGGGGGCATTCGCAGCTTTCTTT.

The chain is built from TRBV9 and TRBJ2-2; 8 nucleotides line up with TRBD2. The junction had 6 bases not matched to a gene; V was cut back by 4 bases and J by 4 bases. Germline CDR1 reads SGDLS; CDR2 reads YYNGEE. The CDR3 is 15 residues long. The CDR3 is CASSPGGETTGELFF. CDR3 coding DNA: TGTGCCAGCAGCCCCGGGGGGGAAACCACCGGGGAGCTGTTTTTT.